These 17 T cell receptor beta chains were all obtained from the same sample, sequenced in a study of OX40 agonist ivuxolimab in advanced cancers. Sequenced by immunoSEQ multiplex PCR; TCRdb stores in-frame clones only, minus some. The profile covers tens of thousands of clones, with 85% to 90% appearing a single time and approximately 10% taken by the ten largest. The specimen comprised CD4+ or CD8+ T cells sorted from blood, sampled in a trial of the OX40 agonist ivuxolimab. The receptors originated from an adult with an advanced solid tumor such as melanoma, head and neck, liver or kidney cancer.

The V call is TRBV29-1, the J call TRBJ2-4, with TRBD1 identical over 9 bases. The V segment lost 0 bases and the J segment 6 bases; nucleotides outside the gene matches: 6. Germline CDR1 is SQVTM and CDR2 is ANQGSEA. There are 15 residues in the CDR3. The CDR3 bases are TGCAGCGTTGAAGACCGACCGGGACAGGGAAACATTCAGTACTTC. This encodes CSVEDRPGQGNIQYF.

CDR3 sequence (DNA): TGTGCCAGCAGTTTCTCAGCGCTCCTAGGCTACGAGCAGTACTTC. Protein product: CASSFSALLGYEQYF. V is TRBV27 and J is TRBJ2-7; D gene ambiguous. The CDR3 loop spans 15 amino acids. Germline CDR1 reads MNHEY; CDR2 reads SMNVEV (reference sequence). V was pared by 3 bases and J by 3 bases, with 15 bases between.

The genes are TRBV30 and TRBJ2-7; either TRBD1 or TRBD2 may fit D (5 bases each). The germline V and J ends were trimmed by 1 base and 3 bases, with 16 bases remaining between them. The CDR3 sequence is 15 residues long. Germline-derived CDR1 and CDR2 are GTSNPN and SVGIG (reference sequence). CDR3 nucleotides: TGTGCCTGGAGTGGAAGGGACCGCGGATACTACGAGCAGTACTTC. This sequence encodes CAWSGRDRGYYEQYF.

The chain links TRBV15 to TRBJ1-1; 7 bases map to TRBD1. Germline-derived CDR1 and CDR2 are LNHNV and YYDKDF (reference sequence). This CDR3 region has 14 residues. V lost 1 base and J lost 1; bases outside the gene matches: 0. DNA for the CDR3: TGTGCCACCAGCAGAGGGACAGGGAACACTGAAGCTTTCTTT. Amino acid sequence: CATSRGTGNTEAFF.

CDR3: CASSFSSAYEQYF. The CDR3 DNA is TGTGCCAGCAGTTTTTCTTCAGCCTACGAGCAGTACTTC. The chain uses TRBV27 and TRBJ2-7; unclear D gene. This CDR3 contains 13 residues. V shed 3 bases and J shed 2 bases, with 8 bases lying between them. CDR1 and CDR2 from the germline V gene are MNHEY and SMNVEV (reference sequence).

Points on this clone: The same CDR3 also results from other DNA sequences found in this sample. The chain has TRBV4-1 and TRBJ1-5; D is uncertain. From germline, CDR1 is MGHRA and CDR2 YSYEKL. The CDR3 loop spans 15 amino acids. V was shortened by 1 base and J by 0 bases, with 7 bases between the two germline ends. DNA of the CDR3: TGCGCCAGCAGCCAAGCGCTGCATAGCAATCAGCCCCAGCATTTT. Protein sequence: CASSQALHSNQPQHF.

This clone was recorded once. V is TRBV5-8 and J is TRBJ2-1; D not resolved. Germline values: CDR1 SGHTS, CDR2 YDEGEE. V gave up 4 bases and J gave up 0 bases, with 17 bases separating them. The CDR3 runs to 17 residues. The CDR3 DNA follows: TGTGCCAGCAGCCCAATCGAAAGGTTGGGCTCCTACAATGAGCAGTTCTTC. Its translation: CASSPIERLGSYNEQFF.

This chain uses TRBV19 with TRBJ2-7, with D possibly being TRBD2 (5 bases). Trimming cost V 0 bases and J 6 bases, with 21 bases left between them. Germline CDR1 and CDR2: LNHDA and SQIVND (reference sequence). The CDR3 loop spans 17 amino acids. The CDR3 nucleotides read TGTGCCAGTAGTATAGATCTATTGGCGGGCTTACTAGGCGAGCAGTACTTC. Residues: CASSIDLLAGLLGEQYF.

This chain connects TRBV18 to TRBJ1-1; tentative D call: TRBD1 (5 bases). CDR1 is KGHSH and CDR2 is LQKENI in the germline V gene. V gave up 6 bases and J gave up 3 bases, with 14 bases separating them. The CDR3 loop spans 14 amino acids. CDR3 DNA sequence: TGTGCCAGCTCGGAGAGGGGAGGGTACACTGAAGCTTTCTTT. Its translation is CASSERGGYTEAFF.

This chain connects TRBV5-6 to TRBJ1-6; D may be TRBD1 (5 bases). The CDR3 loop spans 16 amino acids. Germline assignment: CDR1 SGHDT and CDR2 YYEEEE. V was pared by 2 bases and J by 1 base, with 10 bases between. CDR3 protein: CASSFWGDSYNSPLHF. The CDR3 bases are TGTGCCAGCAGCTTTTGGGGGGATTCCTATAATTCACCCCTCCACTTT.

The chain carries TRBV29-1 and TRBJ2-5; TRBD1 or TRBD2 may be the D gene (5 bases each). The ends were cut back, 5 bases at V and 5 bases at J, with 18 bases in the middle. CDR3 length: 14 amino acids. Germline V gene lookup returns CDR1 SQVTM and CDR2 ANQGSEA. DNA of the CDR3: TGCAGCGTTACGCGGGTGGGCCAGGGTGAGACCCAGTACTTC. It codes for CSVTRVGQGETQYF.

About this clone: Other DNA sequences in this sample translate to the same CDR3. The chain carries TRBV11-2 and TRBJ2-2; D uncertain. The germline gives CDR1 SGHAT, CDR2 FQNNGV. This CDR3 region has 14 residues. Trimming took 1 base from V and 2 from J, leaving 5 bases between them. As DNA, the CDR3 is TGTGCCAGCAGCTTAGGGGCTAACACCGGGGAGCTGTTTTTT. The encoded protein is CASSLGANTGELFF. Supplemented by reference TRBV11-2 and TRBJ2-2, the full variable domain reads EAGVAQSPRYKIIEKRQSVAFWCNPISGHATLYWYQQILGQGPKLLIQFQNNGVVDDSQLPKDRFSAERLKGVDSTLKIQPAKLEDSAVYLCASSLGANTGELFFGEGSRLTVL.

CDR3 residues: CASSPPGPGTDTQYF. The CDR3 nucleotides read TGTGCCAGCTCACCACCGGGGCCTGGCACAGATACGCAGTATTTT. The genes are TRBV18 and TRBJ2-3; perhaps TRBD1 as D (5 bases). CDR1 KGHSH and CDR2 LQKENI come from the germline V gene. This CDR3 contains 15 residues. Trimming removed 0 bases at V and 1 base at J, with 8 bases between.

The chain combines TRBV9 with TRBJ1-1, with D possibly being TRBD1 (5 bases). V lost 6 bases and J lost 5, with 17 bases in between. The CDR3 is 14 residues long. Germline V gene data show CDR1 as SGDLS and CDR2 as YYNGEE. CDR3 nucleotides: TGTGCCAGCACCCCAGTGGGGGGAGGGACTGAAGCTTTCTTT. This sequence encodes CASTPVGGGTEAFF.

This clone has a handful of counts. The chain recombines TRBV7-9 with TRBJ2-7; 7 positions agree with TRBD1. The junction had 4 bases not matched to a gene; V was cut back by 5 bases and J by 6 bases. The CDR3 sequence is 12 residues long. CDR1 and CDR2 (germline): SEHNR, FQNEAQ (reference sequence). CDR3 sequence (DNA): TGTGCCAGCAGCCACAGGGGTGGCGAGCAGTACTTC. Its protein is CASSHRGGEQYF.

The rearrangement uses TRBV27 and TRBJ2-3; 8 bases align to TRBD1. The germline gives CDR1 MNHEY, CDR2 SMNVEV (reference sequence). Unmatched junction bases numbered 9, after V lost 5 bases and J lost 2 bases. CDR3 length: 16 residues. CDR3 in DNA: TGTGCCAGCAGTGCAACGGACAGGGTGGTCACAGATACGCAGTATTTT. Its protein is CASSATDRVVTDTQYF.

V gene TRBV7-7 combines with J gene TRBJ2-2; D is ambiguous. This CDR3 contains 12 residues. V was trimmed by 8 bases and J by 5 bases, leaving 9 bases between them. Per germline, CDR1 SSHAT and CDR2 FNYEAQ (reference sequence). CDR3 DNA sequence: TGTGCCAGCTCCACCGGAACCGGGGAGCTGTTTTTT. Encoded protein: CASSTGTGELFF.